The rows below give T cell receptor beta chains drawn from one sample of a study of T-cell memory formation after mild COVID-19. TCRdb analysed the 5' RACE reads with MiXCR anew, one entry per CDR3 protein. The data show 200,000 to 250,000 distinct CDR3 sequences, with about a sixth seen just once and around 3.7% held by the top ten. The sequenced sample was PBMCs or a T cell subset sorted from them (not recorded which). These receptors all stem from a man in his late teens or twenties who had mild COVID-19 (a few samples of this study predate the infection). Cell type and time point are not known. The CDR3 runs from the conserved cysteine through the conserved F or W.

j_gene: TRBJ2-1; v_gene: TRBV24-1; len: 16; CDR3aa: CATSDPGQGISNEQFF
j_gene: TRBJ1-6; v_gene: TRBV20-1; len: 15; CDR3aa: CSARPSQGGGSPLHF
j_gene: TRBJ1-1; v_gene: TRBV7-2; len: 15; CDR3aa: CASSLVTGGGTEAFF
j_gene: TRBJ2-1; v_gene: TRBV7-2; len: 19; CDR3aa: CASRPHPSGGRVVRGEQFF
j_gene: TRBJ2-2; v_gene: TRBV19; len: 16; CDR3aa: CASSIRSGRATGELFF
j_gene: TRBJ1-5; v_gene: TRBV2; len: 15; CDR3aa: CASRGTGGSGQPQHF
j_gene: TRBJ2-1; v_gene: TRBV12-5; len: 14; CDR3aa: CASGSGWAYNEQFF
j_gene: TRBJ2-3; v_gene: TRBV29-1; len: 13; CDR3aa: CSVERGLTDTQYF
j_gene: TRBJ1-4; v_gene: TRBV5-5; len: 15; CDR3aa: CASSVGRSRNEKLFF
j_gene: TRBJ2-5; v_gene: TRBV5-1; len: 14; CDR3aa: CASSLERGGETQYF
j_gene: TRBJ2-5; v_gene: TRBV5-4; len: 14; CDR3aa: CASSRQGAVETQYF
j_gene: TRBJ2-1; v_gene: TRBV11-2; len: 17; CDR3aa: CASSFPSGGRLGNEQFF
j_gene: TRBJ2-1; v_gene: TRBV20-1; len: 15; CDR3aa: CSARDRSSGGDEQFF